This T cell receptor beta chain emerged from a study of blood T cell repertoires in COVID-19 (TCRdb year 2020). General notes on the study: Samples from collaborators originated in the United States, Italy and Spain and spanned both the acute and convalescent phases of COVID-19. The material from the prospective study consisted of cDNA or gDNA derived from T cells, B-cell-depleted T cells, or PBMCs. Subjects who had been exposed to COVID-19, were actively infected with it, or had recovered from it provided the deeply sampled blood TCRbeta repertoires that made up the dataset. A freely available public database, intended as a resource for researchers studying the immune response to SARS-CoV-2, is where the repertoires were released. The samples were drawn from the first 160 participants of the ongoing ImmuneRACE study and from some 1,300 subjects provided by 6 global collaborators. The sample metadata nearly always contained a de-identified subject ID, COVID-19 status, age in years and sex. Where available, HLA class I and class II types were taken from metadata supplied by the sample provider and were not determined by assay-based typing.

With respect to this clone: It lacks a known antigen. One base away there is no much larger clone; base qualities are not given.

What the work shows at the level of the full study, not this receptor alone: The quantity of clinical and demographic metadata differed by source and by participant and was supplied without curation.

The germline V gene yields LGHNA for CDR1 and YSLEER for CDR2. Trimming at the junction amounts to 1 base on V and 1 base on J, and the germline ends lie 8 bases apart. Reading from cysteine to phenylalanine, the CDR3 counts 15 amino acids. Here the CDR3 DNA is all that survives: 45 bases in frame from base 1. TCRbeta CDR3 regions were amplified from genomic DNA by means of the immunoSEQ Assay, a bias-controlled multiplex PCR. The published analysis was carried out like this. The number of nucleated cells in each sample was estimated from the amplification of reference gene primers within the assay. To quantify the absolute abundance of each unique TCRbeta CDR3 rearrangement, sequence reads were collapsed and filtered. For each sample, productive Simpson clonality was calculated by taking the square root of Simpson's diversity index across productive rearrangements. The table was pulled from immuneACCESS by TCRdb, which kept in-frame rearrangements only. Such tables lose some clones; where checked, under half of the loss comes from unresolved V genes, and the rest has no known cause. Clone size and V and J calls were adopted from that table, with D and trimming inferred from the DNA. Counted in this sample were 350,000 to 400,000 clones; roughly 91% of them appeared once. The ten largest clones add up to more than 0.95% of the sample.

Enrolling through a virtual design, the prospective study's participants ranged in age from roughly 18 to 90 years and lived across 24 United States geographic areas. In the prospective study, participants were assigned to cohorts based on the clinical history participants reported in a screening survey and a study questionnaire. For ImmuneRACE Cohort 3, a participant was defined as recovered based on two consecutive negative NP/OP PCR tests, clearance by a healthcare professional, or resolution of symptoms. Mobile phlebotomists in the prospective study collected whole blood, serum and a nasopharyngeal or oropharyngeal swab from every participant. Participants in the prospective study had the option to provide additional blood draws and questionnaires over a 2-month period. Before DNA extraction, blood samples from the prospective study were shipped at room temperature or frozen.

Source material: PBMCs or T cells enriched from blood (not recorded which). The receptor's source is a woman younger than 35 who had recovered from COVID-19. The chain employs TRBV4-3 and TRBJ2-1; no D gene is confidently identified. The CDR3 amino acid sequence is: CASSQGVGSYNEQFF. The sequenced DNA is TGCGCCAGCAGCCAAGGGGTCGGGTCCTACAATGAGCAGTTCTTC.